The T cell receptor (beta chain) described here comes from a study of CD8 T cells in ankylosing spondylitis. The study, taken as a whole, reports: Matched ankylosing spondylitis synovial fluid reportedly contained a significantly enriched population of disease-linked clones. Within ankylosing spondylitis blood, a TCR beta motif made up of fewer than ten highly homologous variants appeared to be characteristic.

This CDR3 region has 14 residues. The V segment lost 6 bases and the J segment 3 bases; nucleotides outside the gene matches: 6. Germline lookup yields CDR1 SQVTM and CDR2 ANQGSEA. This clonotype was observed many times. Its antigen is as yet unknown. Quantitative barcoded 5'-RACE was used to prepare TCR beta libraries. One entry per CDR3 protein, called by TCRdb with MiXCR from the 5' RACE reads. The sample gives some 800,000 distinct CDR3 sequences, around 11% of which show up once; 0.51% is in the top ten. The sequence was obtained from a male donor with ankylosing spondylitis. The source material was blood, either unsorted or a sorted T cell fraction (not recorded which). V and J are TRBV29-1 and TRBJ2-7; 12 positions agree with TRBD1. The CDR3 reads CSVTGTGGVYEQYF. As DNA, the CDR3 is TGCAGCGTGACCGGGACAGGGGGCGTCTACGAGCAGTACTTC.